The 18 T cell receptor beta chains below come from one sample, sequenced in a study of CD8 T cells in ankylosing spondylitis. A single record per CDR3 protein comes from TCRdb applying MiXCR to the 5' RACE reads. The sample records around 340,000 distinct CDR3 sequences, roughly 14% being singletons. The sample taken for sequencing was blood, either unsorted or a sorted T cell fraction (not recorded which). The receptors derive from a male donor with ankylosing spondylitis or in good health (not recorded which).

A few counts support this clonotype. The rearrangement links TRBV6-1 to TRBJ1-4; 12 positions match TRBD1. With 10 bases clipped from V and 16 bases from J, the junction kept 19 bases outside the gene matches. There are 15 residues in the CDR3. Germline V gene sequence: CDR1 MNHNS, CDR2 SASEGT. CDR3 nucleotide sequence: TGTGCCACGAAAGAAACTTCGGGACAGGGGGCCGGCCCGTTTTTT. Translation gives CATKETSGQGAGPFF.

This chain connects TRBV20-1 to TRBJ1-1; D is ambiguous. Germline values: CDR1 DFQATT, CDR2 SNEGSKA (reference sequence). This CDR3 is 14 amino acids long. Trimming stripped 1 base from V and 8 bases from J, with 17 bases between. CDR3 in amino acids: CSARGLQGRLEAFF. CDR3 sequence (DNA): TGCAGTGCTAGAGGCCTACAAGGCCGGCTGGAAGCTTTCTTT.

The sample holds many counts of this clonotype. The rearrangement joins TRBV10-3 to TRBJ1-1, with a weak D call TRBD1 (5 bases). V was cut by 8 bases and J by 3 bases, with 7 bases left in between. The CDR3 is made up of 11 amino acids. CDR1 and CDR2 from the germline V gene are ENHRY and SYGVKD. CDR3 coding DNA: TGTGCCATCGGAGGGGACACTGAAGCTTTCTTT. It is translated as CAIGGDTEAFF.

This rearrangement joins TRBV9 to TRBJ1-3; no clear D gene. Germline CDR1 reads SGDLS; CDR2 reads YYNGEE. The CDR3 extends over 15 amino acids. Between the trimmed V and J ends, which lost 4 bases and 5 bases, there was a span of 16 bases. DNA for the CDR3: TGTGCCAGCAGCCCACCGGGTCCTGAAAGAAACACCATATATTTT. Its protein product is CASSPPGPERNTIYF.

V is TRBV20-1 and J is TRBJ2-1; possibly TRBD2 for D (5 bases). The CDR3 runs 13 residues. V was trimmed by 0 bases and J by 9 bases, leaving 12 bases between them. CDR1 and CDR2 (germline): DFQATT, SNEGSKA (reference sequence). As DNA, the CDR3 is TGCAGTGCTAGAGATGGCGGGTGGAGTGAGCAGTTCTTC. Amino acid sequence: CSARDGGWSEQFF.

This clonotype was recorded at least ten times. This chain connects TRBV5-1 to TRBJ2-1; 15 bases are a match to TRBD2. Trimming at V came to 4 bases and at J to 9 bases, leaving 8 bases not matched to a gene. Germline values: CDR1 SGHRS, CDR2 YFSETQ. The length of the CDR3 is 16 residues. CDR3 in amino acids: CASSAGTSGRRGEQFF. CDR3 nucleotide sequence: TGCGCCAGCAGCGCAGGGACTAGCGGGAGGAGGGGTGAGCAGTTCTTC.

In this sample, this clonotype turned up a few times. The chain uses TRBV5-1 and TRBJ2-7; D is unclear. Trimming pared 2 bases from V and 3 bases from J, leaving 15 bases between. Germline V gene data show CDR1 as SGHRS and CDR2 as YFSETQ. This CDR3 is 15 amino acids long. DNA for the CDR3: TGCGCCAGCAGCTTCCTCCCCAACTTAGGCTACGAGCAGTACTTC. Protein product: CASSFLPNLGYEQYF. The full variable domain, with the rest looked up from reference TRBV5-1 and TRBJ2-7, is KAGVTQTPRYLIKTRGQQVTLSCSPISGHRSVSWYQQTPGQGLQFLFEYFSETQRNKGNFPGRFSGRQFSNSRSEMNVSTLELGDSALYLCASSFLPNLGYEQYFGPGTRLTVT.

The V call is TRBV7-8, the J call TRBJ2-1; the D gene is possibly TRBD1 (5 bases). Looked up from germline, CDR1 is SGHVS and CDR2 is FQNEAQ. Trimming left V 3 bases short and J 2 bases short, with 11 bases between. The CDR3 sequence is 15 residues long. DNA for the CDR3: TGTGCCAGCAGCTTTGCAGGGCTTCCCTACAATGAGCAGTTCTTC. Translated, it gives CASSFAGLPYNEQFF.

This chain connects TRBV20-1 to TRBJ1-1; 9 bases align to TRBD1. CDR3 size: 15 residues. V dropped 0 bases and J dropped 5; count of bases not matched to a gene: 7. Looked up from germline, CDR1 is DFQATT and CDR2 is SNEGSKA (reference sequence). This CDR3 reads CSARDPTGGRTEAFF. CDR3 DNA: TGCAGTGCTAGAGACCCGACAGGGGGGAGGACTGAAGCTTTCTTT.

The V and J genes are TRBV20-1 and TRBJ2-7, with TRBD2 matching over 9 bases. This CDR3 is 14 amino acids long. CDR1 is DFQATT, CDR2 SNEGSKA, per germline (reference sequence). Trimming cost V 1 base and J 5 bases; bases outside gene matches: 6. The CDR3 sequence: CSARGGRAGNEQYF. Written as DNA, the CDR3 is TGCAGTGCTAGAGGCGGGAGGGCCGGGAACGAGCAGTACTTC.

This clonotype has a handful of counts. The chain uses TRBV20-1 and TRBJ1-1; TRBD1 matches 8 bases. Trimming took 6 bases from V and 11 from J; bases not matched to a gene: 8. Germline V lookup: CDR1 DFQATT, CDR2 SNEGSKA (reference sequence). CDR3 length: 11 residues. The CDR3 DNA reads as TGCAGTGCAAGGACAGGGTACGAGGCTTTCTTT. Translation gives CSARTGYEAFF.

The genes are TRBV10-3 and TRBJ2-4, with unresolved D. Trimming removed 11 bases from V and 13 bases from J, with 33 bases in between. CDR3 length: 16 residues. The V gene's germline CDR1 is ENHRY and CDR2 SYGVKD. The CDR3 spells CALPLGRLKSLISQYF. CDR3 bases: TGTGCCCTCCCTCTTGGACGGCTCAAATCTTTAATAAGCCAGTACTTC.

The genes are TRBV10-3 and TRBJ2-7; D may match TRBD1 or TRBD2 (5 bases each). Germline V gene sequence: CDR1 ENHRY, CDR2 SYGVKD. This CDR3 has 14 amino acids. Deletions cut 11 bases from V and 4 bases from J, with 21 bases between. The CDR3 nucleotides read TGTGCCTCCAGAGGGCAGGGAGAGGGATACGAGCAGTACTTC. Protein sequence: CASRGQGEGYEQYF.

The gene calls are TRBV18 and TRBJ1-5, with unresolved D. V lost 3 bases to trimming and J lost 5 bases, with 8 bases between them. Germline V gene data show CDR1 as KGHSH and CDR2 as LQKENI. The CDR3 is 13 residues long. CDR3 in DNA: TGTGCCAGCTCACCGCAGGAGGATCAGCCCCAGCATTTT. Its protein is CASSPQEDQPQHF.

This clonotype was counted between two and nine times. The CDR3 DNA follows: TGCAGCGTTGAACGGCAGGGGATCGTTACAGATACGCAGTATTTT. Protein: CSVERQGIVTDTQYF. The chain combines TRBV29-1 with TRBJ2-3; the D gene is possibly TRBD1 (6 bases). The V end was cut by 2 bases, the J end by 3 bases, with 15 bases between. Germline V lookup: CDR1 SQVTM, CDR2 ANQGSEA. This CDR3 is 15 amino acids long.

The sample holds many counts of this clonotype. The chain joins TRBV10-3 to TRBJ2-3; D gene ambiguous. There are 13 residues in the CDR3. V lost 6 bases and J 7 bases, leaving 14 bases between the germline ends. The germline CDR1 and CDR2 sequences are ENHRY and SYGVKD. The CDR3 DNA reads as TGTGCCATCAGCGCCCCGACTGGAAATACGCAGTATTTT. Amino acids: CAISAPTGNTQYF.

This clonotype was observed a handful of times. The V call is TRBV5-1, the J call TRBJ1-4; 7 bases map to TRBD1. This CDR3 is 18 amino acids long. V shed 0 bases and J 2 bases; nucleotides not matched to a gene: 10. Germline CDR1 and CDR2: SGHRS and YFSETQ. CDR3 sequence (DNA): TGCGCCAGCAGCTTGGGGGTAACGACAGGGCCGACTAATGAAAAACTGTTTTTT. This encodes CASSLGVTTGPTNEKLFF. Combining the CDR3 with reference TRBV5-1 and TRBJ1-4 gives the whole variable domain KAGVTQTPRYLIKTRGQQVTLSCSPISGHRSVSWYQQTPGQGLQFLFEYFSETQRNKGNFPGRFSGRQFSNSRSEMNVSTLELGDSALYLCASSLGVTTGPTNEKLFFGSGTQLSVL.

The rearrangement uses TRBV7-2 and TRBJ1-5; TRBD1 agrees at 9 bases. CDR3 length equals 14 residues. The V gene's germline CDR1 is SGHTA and CDR2 FQGNSA. J lost 7 bases, V lost 4 bases, and 5 bases had no gene match. CDR3 protein: CASSSTGGRQPQHF. DNA for the CDR3: TGTGCCAGCAGCTCAACAGGGGGCAGGCAGCCCCAGCATTTT.